One and the same sample provided the 7 T cell receptor beta chains below, sequenced in a study of early stage breast cancer tumors. Only in-frame clones appear in the TCRdb table, and some are missing; sequencing was by immunoSEQ multiplex PCR. The sample yields about 5,100 clones, around three fifths seen once. The sequencing sample was made of breast tumor tissue. The receptors were sampled from a person aged 50 to 59 with breast cancer.

The gene calls are TRBV27 and TRBJ2-7, with 12 bases that match TRBD1. The CDR3 runs 16 residues. V dropped 6 bases and J dropped 6; count of bases not matched to a gene: 12. CDR1 and CDR2 (germline): MNHEY, SMNVEV (reference sequence). The CDR3 sequence: CASSLMGGQGAVEQYF. The CDR3 coding sequence is TGTGCCAGCAGCCTCATGGGGGGACAGGGGGCTGTCGAGCAGTACTTC.

The chain carries TRBV27 and TRBJ1-4; D possibly corresponds to TRBD1 (6 bases). This CDR3 contains 14 residues. Trimming took 4 bases from V and 3 from J, leaving 9 bases between them. CDR1 and CDR2 from the germline V gene are MNHEY and SMNVEV (reference sequence). Here the CDR3 reads CASSWRQANEKLFF. CDR3 nucleotides: TGTGCCAGCAGTTGGAGACAGGCTAATGAAAAACTGTTTTTT.

The rearrangement links TRBV6-5 to TRBJ2-7; D is undetermined. Germline V gene sequence: CDR1 MNHEY, CDR2 SVGAGI. The germline V and J ends were trimmed by 0 bases and 7 bases, with 4 bases remaining between them. There are 11 residues in the CDR3. The CDR3 sequence is CASSYSREQYF. The CDR3 region has the DNA TGTGCCAGCAGTTACTCGCGGGAGCAGTACTTC.

The chain joins TRBV7-9 to TRBJ1-2; D gene unclear. Per germline, CDR1 SEHNR and CDR2 FQNEAQ (reference sequence). The CDR3 runs to 13 residues. V was trimmed by 4 bases and J by 3 bases, leaving 9 bases between them. The CDR3 here is CASSYPLDYGYTF. In nucleotides, the CDR3 is TGTGCCAGCAGCTACCCTCTCGACTATGGCTACACCTTC.

The chain combines TRBV15 with TRBJ2-5; D not certain. The germline V gene has CDR1 LNHNV and CDR2 YYDKDF (reference sequence). Trimming took 1 base from V and 0 from J, leaving 3 bases between them. The length of the CDR3 is 13 residues. Written as DNA, the CDR3 is TGTGCCACCAGCAGAGGGTACCAAGAGACCCAGTACTTC. Translating it yields CATSRGYQETQYF.

This clone appeared a single time. The V and J genes are TRBV11-3 and TRBJ2-1; TRBD2 matches 10 bases. Losses at the gene ends were 5 bases for V and 8 bases for J; bases not matched to a gene: 9. The germline V gene encodes CDR1 SGHNT and CDR2 YENEEA. This CDR3 has 15 residues. CDR3 sequence (DNA): TGTGCCAGCAGCGAAAGCGGGAGGGCTTGGGATGAGCAGTTCTTC. Its translation: CASSESGRAWDEQFF.

The chain has TRBV12-5 and TRBJ2-1, with 8 bases identical to TRBD2. This CDR3 is 18 amino acids long. Germline trimming cut 6 bases from V and 0 bases from J; bases unmatched to any gene: 13. The germline V gene has CDR1 LGHNT and CDR2 FRNRAP. CDR3 sequence (DNA): TGTGCTAGTGGCCCTAGTTCACTAAGCGGGGGCTCCTACAATGAGCAGTTCTTC. Amino acid sequence: CASGPSSLSGGSYNEQFF.